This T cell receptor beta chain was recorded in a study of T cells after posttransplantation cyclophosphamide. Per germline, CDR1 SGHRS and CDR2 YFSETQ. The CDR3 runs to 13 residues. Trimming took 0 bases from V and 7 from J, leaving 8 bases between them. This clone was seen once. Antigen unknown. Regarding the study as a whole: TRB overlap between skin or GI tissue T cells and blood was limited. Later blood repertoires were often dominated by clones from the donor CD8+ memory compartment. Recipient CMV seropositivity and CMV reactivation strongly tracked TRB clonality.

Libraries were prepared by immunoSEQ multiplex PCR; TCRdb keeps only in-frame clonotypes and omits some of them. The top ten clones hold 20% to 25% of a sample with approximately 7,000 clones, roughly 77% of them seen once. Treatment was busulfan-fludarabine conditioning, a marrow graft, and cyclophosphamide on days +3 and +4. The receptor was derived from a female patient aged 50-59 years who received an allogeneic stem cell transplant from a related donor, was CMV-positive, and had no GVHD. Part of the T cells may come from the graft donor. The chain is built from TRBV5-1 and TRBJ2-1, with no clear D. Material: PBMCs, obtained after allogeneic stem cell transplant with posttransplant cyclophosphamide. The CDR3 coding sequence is TGCGCCAGCAGCTTGGGTAGTCAAAATGAGCAGTTCTTC. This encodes CASSLGSQNEQFF.